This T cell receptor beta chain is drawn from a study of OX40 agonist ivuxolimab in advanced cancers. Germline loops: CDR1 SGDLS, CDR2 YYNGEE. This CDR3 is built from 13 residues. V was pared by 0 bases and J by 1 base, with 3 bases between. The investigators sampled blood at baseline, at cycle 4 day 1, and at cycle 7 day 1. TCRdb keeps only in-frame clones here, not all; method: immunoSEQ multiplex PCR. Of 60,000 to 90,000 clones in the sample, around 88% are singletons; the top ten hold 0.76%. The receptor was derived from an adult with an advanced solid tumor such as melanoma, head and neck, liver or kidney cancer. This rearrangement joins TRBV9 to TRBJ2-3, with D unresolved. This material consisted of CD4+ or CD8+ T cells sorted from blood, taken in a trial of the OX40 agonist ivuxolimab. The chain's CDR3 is CASSVAGTDTQYF. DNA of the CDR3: TGTGCCAGCAGCGTAGCGGGCACAGATACGCAGTATTTT. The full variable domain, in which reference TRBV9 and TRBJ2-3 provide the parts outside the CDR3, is DSGVTQTPKHLITATGQRVTLRCSPRSGDLSVYWYQQSLDQGLQFLIQYYNGEERAKGNILERFSAQQFPDLHSELNLSSLELGDSALYFCASSVAGTDTQYFGPGTRLTVL.